What follows are 4 T cell receptor beta chains derived from one specimen sequenced in a study of CD8 T cells in ankylosing spondylitis. A single record per CDR3 protein comes from TCRdb applying MiXCR to the 5' RACE reads. The sample contains approximately 250,000 distinct CDR3 sequences, 30% to 35% of which appear only once. Sample: blood, either unsorted or a sorted T cell fraction (not recorded which). These receptors all come from a male donor with ankylosing spondylitis or in good health (not recorded which).

CDR3 coding DNA: TGTGCCAGCATGCGGAAGGGCGCGGGTTTCGTACACACAGATACGCAGTATTTT. Its protein product is CASMRKGAGFVHTDTQYF. This sequence joins TRBV6-1 and TRBJ2-3, with D maybe TRBD2 (5 bases). The V and J ends lost 7 bases and 2 bases respectively, with 25 bases between them. CDR3 size: 18 residues. Germline V gene data show CDR1 as MNHNS and CDR2 as SASEGT.

This clonotype was seen only a few times. This rearrangement joins TRBV4-1 to TRBJ2-3, with D possibly matching TRBD1 (6 bases). V lost 7 bases, J lost 4 bases, and 15 bases lay in between. Per the germline V gene, CDR1 is MGHRA and CDR2 is YSYEKL. This CDR3 region has 14 residues. Here the CDR3 reads CASTPGAGADTQYF. CDR3 nucleotides: TGCGCCAGCACCCCCGGGGCAGGGGCAGATACGCAGTATTTT.

This clonotype was observed a few times. The chain recombines TRBV20-1 with TRBJ2-2; D might be TRBD2 (6 bases). Between the trimmed V and J ends, which lost 6 bases and 3 bases, there was a span of 14 bases. The CDR3 is 14 residues long. The germline gives CDR1 DFQATT, CDR2 SNEGSKA (reference sequence). Written as DNA, the CDR3 is TGCAGTGCCTCCTTCTGGGGGGACACCGGGGAGCTGTTTTTT. Its protein is CSASFWGDTGELFF.

This clonotype was seen a handful of times. The gene calls are TRBV7-2 and TRBJ2-7, with unresolved D. From germline, CDR1 is SGHTA and CDR2 FQGNSA. This CDR3 spans 12 amino acids. The V and J ends lost 5 bases and 3 bases respectively, with 8 bases between them. This chain's CDR3 is CASSLNYYEQYF. CDR3 sequence (DNA): TGTGCCAGCAGCCTGAACTACTACGAGCAGTACTTC. Full variable domain (rest looked up from reference TRBV7-2 and TRBJ2-7): GAGVSQSPSNKVTEKGKDVELRCDPISGHTALYWYRQSLGQGLEFLIYFQGNSAPDKSGLPSDRFSAERTGGSVSTLTIQRTQQEDSAVYLCASSLNYYEQYFGPGTRLTVT.